One sample yielded the 11 T cell receptor beta chains listed below, sequenced in a study of Tregs in tolerant kidney transplant recipients. Related graft donors supplied nonmyeloablative bone marrow transplants, and mixed chimerism was transient. The method was immunoSEQ multiplex PCR; TCRdb's version includes in-frame clones alone and lacks a portion of them. The data contain fewer than 95,000 clones, 93% of them singletons. The source material was CD4+ T cells from blood (PBMCs), sampled 12 months after the transplant. These receptors were obtained from a human patient who received a combined kidney and bone marrow transplant. The graft donor may have given rise to some T cells.

The chain carries TRBV5-6 and TRBJ2-2; D ambiguous. The CDR3 sequence is 16 residues long. V was shortened by 4 bases and J by 4 bases, with 17 bases between the two germline ends. Germline CDR1 SGHDT, CDR2 YYEEEE. CDR3 DNA sequence: TGTGCCAGCAGCCTACCGTCTTCTATCCTCACCGGGGAGCTGTTTTTT. It codes for CASSLPSSILTGELFF. Together with reference TRBV5-6 and TRBJ2-2, the CDR3 gives the full variable domain: DAGVTQSPTHLIKTRGQQVTLRCSPKSGHDTVSWYQQALGQGPQFIFQYYEEEERQRGNFPDRFSGHQFPNYSSELNVNALLLGDSALYLCASSLPSSILTGELFFGEGSRLTVL.

The V gene is TRBV5-6, the J gene TRBJ2-5; 15 nucleotides line up with TRBD2. This CDR3 spans 14 amino acids. Trimming at V came to 4 bases and at J to 9 bases, leaving 4 bases not matched to a gene. Germline lookup yields CDR1 SGHDT and CDR2 YYEEEE. For the CDR3, the DNA is TGTGCCAGCAGCCCTAGGACTAGCGGGAGGGCCCAGTACTTC. Amino acid sequence: CASSPRTSGRAQYF.

This sequence joins TRBV6-1 and TRBJ1-4; 9 nucleotides line up with TRBD1. Per germline, CDR1 MNHNS and CDR2 SASEGT. J was trimmed by 6 bases and V by 6 bases; bases with no gene match: 8. The CDR3 runs 15 residues. The CDR3 region is CASSTHRGPDEKLFF. In nucleotides, the CDR3 is TGTGCCAGCAGCACTCACAGGGGGCCCGATGAAAAACTGTTTTTT.

The rearrangement links TRBV6-1 to TRBJ2-7; D not certain. V was shortened by 7 bases and J by 1 base, with 8 bases between the two germline ends. Looked up from germline, CDR1 is MNHNS and CDR2 is SASEGT. CDR3 length: 12 amino acids. In DNA form, the CDR3 reads TGTGCCAGCACCAGACATTCCTACGAGCAGTACTTC. Protein product: CASTRHSYEQYF.

The genes are TRBV7-8 and TRBJ2-2, with 16 bases fitting TRBD2. V lost 5 bases to trimming and J lost 6 bases; unmatched junction nucleotides: 9. CDR1 and CDR2 from the germline V gene are SGHVS and FQNEAQ. CDR3 size: 18 residues. The CDR3: CASSIGGGLAGGPGELFF. CDR3 coding DNA: TGTGCCAGCAGCATAGGGGGGGGACTAGCGGGAGGGCCCGGGGAGCTGTTTTTT. Complete variable domain (other parts from reference TRBV7-8 and TRBJ2-2): GAGVSQSPRYKVAKRGQDVALRCDPISGHVSLFWYQQALGQGPEFLTYFQNEAQLDKSGLPSDRFFAERPEGSVSTLKIQRTQQEDSAVYLCASSIGGGLAGGPGELFFGEGSRLTVL.

J is TRBJ1-4 and V is TRBV9; D might be TRBD1 (6 bases). Germline CDR1 and CDR2: SGDLS and YYNGEE. Trimming cost V 4 bases and J 6 bases, with 19 bases left between them. CDR3 length: 16 amino acids. This CDR3 reads CASSTRLQGPDEKLFF. For the CDR3, the DNA is TGTGCCAGCAGCACCAGATTACAGGGTCCGGATGAAAAACTGTTTTTT.

In this sample, this clone turned up a few times. The chain uses TRBV10-3 and TRBJ2-7; TRBD2 matches 7 bases. This CDR3 contains 17 residues. V was clipped by 0 bases and J by 3 bases; unmatched bases: 11. Looked up from germline, CDR1 is ENHRY and CDR2 is SYGVKD. In DNA, the CDR3 is TGTGCCATCAGTGAGTCGTTTTCGGGACTATCATTCTACGAGCAGTACTTC. Translated, it gives CAISESFSGLSFYEQYF.

The chain employs TRBV13 and TRBJ1-4; no reliable D call. Germline V gives CDR1 PRHDT, CDR2 FYEKMQ (reference sequence). This CDR3 is built from 13 residues. V lost 2 bases and J 7 bases, leaving 8 bases between the germline ends. CDR3 in DNA: TGTGCCAGCAGCTTATTAGGAGGTGAAAAACTGTTTTTT. Translating it yields CASSLLGGEKLFF. Complete variable domain (other parts from reference TRBV13 and TRBJ1-4): AAGVIQSPRHLIKEKRETATLKCYPIPRHDTVYWYQQGPGQDPQFLISFYEKMQSDKGSIPDRFSAQQFSDYHSELNMSSLELGDSALYFCASSLLGGEKLFFGSGTQLSVL.

The chain is built from TRBV21-1 and TRBJ2-7; TRBD1 is taken as the D call from the table, unchecked against the DNA. TRBV21-1 counts as a pseudogene. This CDR3 region has 15 residues. CDR3 loop: CASSKRQGTAYEQYF. The CDR3 region has the DNA TGTGCCAGCAGCAAACGACAGGGGACCGCCTACGAGCAGTACTTC.

V gene TRBV5-6 combines with J gene TRBJ2-2, with a weak D call TRBD2 (6 bases). V was trimmed by 0 bases and J by 1 base, leaving 10 bases between them. Germline CDR1 SGHDT, CDR2 YYEEEE. This CDR3 comprises 16 residues. The CDR3 is CASSLGWRGNTGELFF. The CDR3 bases are TGTGCCAGCAGCTTGGGGTGGCGGGGGAACACCGGGGAGCTGTTTTTT.

This rearrangement joins TRBV5-1 to TRBJ2-6; D gene unclear. From germline, CDR1 is SGHRS and CDR2 YFSETQ. The CDR3 has 14 amino acids. Trimming shortened V by 6 bases and J by 2 bases, and 9 bases separated the two germline ends. The CDR3 DNA reads as TGCGCCAGCAAGGCGGCTACTGGGGCCAACGTCCTGACTTTC. This encodes CASKAATGANVLTF.